Following are 29 T cell receptor beta chains from one sample sequenced in a study of blood T cell repertoires in COVID-19 (dated by TCRdb to about 2020). The library was prepared using the immunoSEQ multiplex PCR assay. This immuneACCESS table, as held by TCRdb, lists in-frame sequences with V and J called but not all clones. Of the missing ones, under half trace to an unresolved V gene in checked studies; the others have no known cause. The sample yields roughly 520,000 clones; roughly 90% were counted once. The ten biggest clones cover 1.8% of the sample. The specimen was PBMCs or T cells enriched from blood (not recorded which). The receptors were sampled from a woman aged 40 to 55 who had recovered from COVID-19.

The chain couples TRBV18 to TRBJ2-4, with 12 bases that match TRBD2. The V gene's germline CDR1 is KGHSH and CDR2 LQKENI. This CDR3 contains 16 residues. The ends lost 6 bases at V and 1 base at J; junction bases unmatched: 4. CDR3 residues: CASSPGLAGAKNIQYF. The CDR3 nucleotides read TGTGCCAGCTCGCCTGGACTAGCGGGGGCCAAAAACATTCAGTACTTC.

Only a few counts were recorded for this clone. This sequence joins TRBV10-3 and TRBJ1-6; D is unclear. Germline loops: CDR1 ENHRY, CDR2 SYGVKD. With 6 bases removed from V and 6 bases from J, the gap between germline ends came to 12 bases. CDR3 length: 14 residues. CDR3 nucleotide sequence: TGTGCCATCAGGGCCCCGATCCCTAATTCACCCCTCCACTTT. Its protein is CAIRAPIPNSPLHF.

This rearrangement joins TRBV5-8 to TRBJ2-7; 7 bases line up with TRBD2. Germline loops: CDR1 SGHTS, CDR2 YDEGEE. The CDR3 runs to 13 residues. V shed 1 base, J shed 6 bases, and the junction held 4 bases outside the gene matches. The CDR3 DNA reads as TGTGCCAGCAGCTTGTGGGGGGGTGGCGAGCAGTACTTC. As protein: CASSLWGGGEQYF.

This chain connects TRBV6-2 or TRBV6-3 to TRBJ2-1; D may be TRBD2 (5 bases). V lost 6 bases and J lost 0, with 15 bases in between. The CDR3 is made up of 16 amino acids. CDR1 MNHEY and CDR2 SVGEGT come from the germline V gene. This CDR3 reads CASSRGSASSYNEQFF. As DNA, the CDR3 is TGTGCCAGCAGCCGGGGTAGCGCCTCCTCCTACAATGAGCAGTTCTTC.

The V call is TRBV4-2, the J call TRBJ1-3; 7 nucleotides line up with TRBD1. There are 14 residues in the CDR3. Germline assignment: CDR1 LGHNA and CDR2 YNFKEQ. J was trimmed by 8 bases and V by 0 bases; bases with no gene match: 4. CDR3 sequence: CASSQDRQGYTIYF. Here the CDR3 DNA reads TGTGCCAGCAGCCAAGATAGACAGGGATACACCATATATTTT.

V usage is TRBV10-3 and J usage is TRBJ2-3; 8 nucleotides line up with TRBD2. The V gene end was trimmed by 10 bases and the J gene end by 3 bases; junction bases not matched to a gene: 12. CDR1 is ENHRY, CDR2 SYGVKD, per germline. The CDR3 length is 15 residues. This CDR3 reads CATYSLAGATDTQYF. The CDR3 DNA reads TGTGCCACCTATTCCCTAGCGGGTGCGACAGATACGCAGTATTTT.

The chain joins TRBV4-3 to TRBJ2-5, with D maybe TRBD1 (6 bases). Trimming removed 5 bases from V and 1 base from J, with 17 bases in between. Germline V CDR1 and CDR2: LGHNA, YSLEER. The length of the CDR3 is 16 residues. CDR3 in DNA: TGCGCCAGCAGCTCTTACCCCGACAGGCCCCAAGAGACCCAGTACTTC. It encodes CASSSYPDRPQETQYF.

V is TRBV2 and J is TRBJ1-2, with 9 bases aligning to TRBD1. From germline, CDR1 is SNHLY and CDR2 FYNNEI. This CDR3 contains 14 residues. V shed 6 bases, J shed 8 bases, and the junction held 10 bases outside the gene matches. The CDR3, as DNA: TGTGCCAGCAGCTCGGGACAGGGTGTAAAGGGCTACACCTTC. Translated, it gives CASSSGQGVKGYTF. Full variable domain (rest looked up from reference TRBV2 and TRBJ1-2): EPEVTQTPSHQVTQMGQEVILRCVPISNHLYFYWYRQILGQKVEFLVSFYNNEISEKSEIFDDQFSVERPDGSNFTLKIRSTKLEDSAMYFCASSSGQGVKGYTFGSGTRLTVV.

This chain links TRBV6-2 or TRBV6-3 with TRBJ2-7, with TRBD1 identical over 11 bases. After removal of 5 bases from V and 0 bases from J, the junction contained 6 bases not matched to a gene. The germline CDR1 and CDR2 sequences are MNHEY and SVGEGT. The CDR3 is made up of 16 amino acids. CDR3 amino acids: CASSHGTGGTSYEQYF. The CDR3 region has the DNA TGTGCCAGCAGTCATGGGACAGGGGGAACCTCCTACGAGCAGTACTTC.

Only a few counts were recorded for this clone. The chain has TRBV4-2 and TRBJ2-2, with TRBD1 identical over 7 bases. The length of the CDR3 is 17 residues. Germline CDR1 is LGHNA and CDR2 is YNFKEQ. Trimming removed 0 bases from V and 1 base from J; junction bases left unmatched: 5. Written as DNA, the CDR3 is TGTGCCAGCAGCCAAGAGGCGACAGGGAGGAACACCGGGGAGCTGTTTTTT. Its protein is CASSQEATGRNTGELFF.

The rearrangement joins TRBV7-9 to TRBJ2-7; TRBD2 matches 8 bases. V trimming: 5 bases; J trimming: 4 bases; junction bases outside the gene matches: 10. CDR3 size: 15 residues. Germline V gene lookup returns CDR1 SEHNR and CDR2 FQNEAQ (reference sequence). The CDR3 loop is CASSESSGSQYEQYF. The CDR3 DNA reads as TGTGCCAGCAGCGAGTCCAGCGGGAGCCAGTACGAGCAGTACTTC.

The chain has TRBV19 and TRBJ2-1; unclear D gene. The CDR3 spans 17 residues. V lost 1 base and J 1 base, leaving 14 bases between the germline ends. Germline CDR1 LNHDA, CDR2 SQIVND (reference sequence). CDR3 in DNA: TGTGCCAGTAGTATAGCCGCCACAAGTTCGTCCTACAATGAGCAGTTCTTC. It encodes CASSIAATSSSYNEQFF. Full variable domain (missing parts from reference TRBV19 and TRBJ2-1): DGGITQSPKYLFRKEGQNVTLSCEQNLNHDAMYWYRQDPGQGLRLIYYSQIVNDFQKGDIAEGYSVSREKKESFPLTVTSAQKNPTAFYLCASSIAATSSSYNEQFFGPGTRLTVL.

The chain links TRBV19 to TRBJ1-3; D remains unclear. Germline V gene lookup returns CDR1 LNHDA and CDR2 SQIVND (reference sequence). The ends were cut back, 0 bases at V and 0 bases at J, with 18 bases in the middle. The CDR3 consists of 19 residues. CDR3 sequence: CASSIEMRVPQGSGNTIYF. In DNA, the CDR3 is TGTGCCAGTAGTATAGAAATGCGGGTACCGCAAGGCTCTGGAAACACCATATATTTT.

This sequence joins TRBV7-9 and TRBJ2-1; D possibly corresponds to TRBD2 (5 bases). V was pared by 5 bases and J by 8 bases, with 10 bases between. This CDR3 comprises 12 residues. Germline CDR1 SEHNR, CDR2 FQNEAQ (reference sequence). The CDR3 protein is CASSRTDYEQFF. Written as DNA, the CDR3 is TGTGCCAGCAGCCGGACTGACTATGAGCAGTTCTTC.

The chain is built from TRBV4-1 and TRBJ2-3; 9 positions match TRBD2. After removal of 9 bases from V and 2 bases from J, the junction contained 9 bases not matched to a gene. This CDR3 region has 15 residues. Looked up from germline, CDR1 is MGHRA and CDR2 is YSYEKL. The CDR3 nucleotides are TGCGCCAGTAGCGGGGTAGCGGGAGTCACAGATACGCAGTATTTT. It encodes CASSGVAGVTDTQYF.

The CDR3: CASSFQTQYF. Written as DNA, the CDR3 is TGTGCCAGCAGTTTTCAGACGCAGTATTTT. The J gene is TRBJ2-3, the V gene TRBV12-3 or TRBV12-4; D gene ambiguous. The ends were cut back, 3 bases at V and 9 bases at J, with 4 bases in the middle. This CDR3 has 10 amino acids.

This clone was detected once. DNA of the CDR3: TGCGCCAGCAGCTTGTGGGAGGGCCGGGAAGAGCAGTACTTC. Amino acid sequence: CASSLWEGREEQYF. The V and J genes are TRBV5-1 and TRBJ2-7; 7 nucleotides align to TRBD2. The CDR3 has 14 residues. J gave up 7 bases and V 1 base, and 8 bases lay outside the gene matches. From germline, CDR1 is SGHRS and CDR2 YFSETQ.

The chain links TRBV6-6 to TRBJ2-2; TRBD2 is a possible D gene (5 bases). V was pared by 2 bases and J by 6 bases, with 13 bases between. CDR3 length: 15 residues. Germline CDR1 and CDR2: MNHNY and SVGAGI (reference sequence). The CDR3 bases are TGTGCCAGCAGTTACGTGTGGACGGGGTCCGGGGAGCTGTTTTTT. Translated: CASSYVWTGSGELFF.

This clone was found a few times. The chain combines TRBV30 with TRBJ1-5; a possible D gene is TRBD1 (6 bases). Germline values: CDR1 GTSNPN, CDR2 SVGIG (reference sequence). The V end lost 4 bases, the J end lost 7 bases, and 20 bases lay between the germline ends. This CDR3 spans 15 amino acids. The CDR3 DNA reads TGTGCCTGGACCCACCGGGGGGCGCTAGGACAGCCCCAGCATTTT. Its translation: CAWTHRGALGQPQHF. Looking up the rest from reference TRBV30 and TRBJ1-5 gives the full variable domain: SQTIHQWPATLVQPVGSPLSLECTVEGTSNPNLYWYRQAAGRGLQLLFYSVGIGQISSEVPQNLSASRPQDRQFILSSKKLLLSDSGFYLCAWTHRGALGQPQHFGDGTRLSIL.

This clone was recorded a few times. CDR3 region: CASSPRITGGNTEAFF. DNA for the CDR3: TGTGCCAGCAGCCCAAGAATCACAGGGGGGAACACTGAAGCTTTCTTT. J is TRBJ1-1 and V is TRBV7-9, with TRBD1 matching over 8 bases. This CDR3 has 16 amino acids. V lost 5 bases and J lost 1; bases outside the gene matches: 9. Germline V gene lookup returns CDR1 SEHNR and CDR2 FQNEAQ (reference sequence).

The J gene is TRBJ1-1, the V gene TRBV19; 7 bases match TRBD1. In germline, CDR1 is LNHDA, CDR2 SQIVND (reference sequence). V shed 5 bases, J shed 1 base, and the junction held 10 bases outside the gene matches. This CDR3 has 16 residues. This CDR3 reads CASSVLPGQKNTEAFF. DNA of the CDR3: TGTGCCAGTAGTGTCCTCCCGGGACAGAAGAACACTGAAGCTTTCTTT.

CDR3 amino acids: CASSVSGGGPREQFF. CDR3 nucleotides: TGTGCCAGCAGCGTATCGGGGGGAGGGCCGCGTGAGCAGTTCTTC. The chain employs TRBV9 and TRBJ2-1; 7 bases are a match to TRBD2. The V and J ends lost 1 base and 9 bases, in that order; junction bases with no gene match: 10. CDR3 length: 15 amino acids. Looked up from germline, CDR1 is SGDLS and CDR2 is YYNGEE.

CDR3 in DNA: TGTGCCAGCAGCCAGGGACAGCCAGGGGACCGGGACTGGAGCTCCTACGAGCAGTACTTC. Protein product: CASSQGQPGDRDWSSYEQYF. The chain links TRBV4-2 to TRBJ2-7, with TRBD1 as a possible D gene (7 bases). CDR3 length equals 20 residues. Trimming shortened V by 3 bases and J by 0 bases, and 27 bases separated the two germline ends. Germline V gene sequence: CDR1 LGHNA, CDR2 YNFKEQ.

This clone was detected once. This chain uses TRBV6-5 with TRBJ1-2; 9 bases align to TRBD1. The V and J ends lost 6 bases and 0 bases, in that order; junction bases with no gene match: 2. The germline gives CDR1 MNHEY, CDR2 SVGAGI. This CDR3 comprises 14 residues. Written as DNA, the CDR3 is TGTGCCAGCAGGGGACAGGGATCTAACTATGGCTACACCTTC. It is translated as CASRGQGSNYGYTF.

The chain employs TRBV5-1 and TRBJ2-6; D uncertain. The CDR3 length is 14 residues. Germline V gene sequence: CDR1 SGHRS, CDR2 YFSETQ. V dropped 10 bases and J dropped 2 bases, with 13 bases sitting between them. The CDR3 nucleotides are TGCGCCCCAAGAGGATTGGCTGGGGCCAACGTCCTGACTTTC. Encoded protein: CAPRGLAGANVLTF.

The chain employs TRBV7-9 and TRBJ1-1; weak D call: TRBD1 (6 bases). This CDR3 spans 15 amino acids. Deletions cut 5 bases from V and 1 base from J, with 14 bases between. Per germline, CDR1 SEHNR and CDR2 FQNEAQ (reference sequence). CDR3: CASSTRRGQNTEAFF. The CDR3 DNA is TGTGCCAGCAGCACCCGCAGGGGACAGAACACTGAAGCTTTCTTT.

The chain uses TRBV23-1 and TRBJ2-7, with 10 bases that match TRBD2. TRBV23-1 carries the ORF label, with uncertain function. V was pared by 8 bases and J by 5 bases, with 24 bases of the junction left unmatched. This CDR3 region has 19 residues. In DNA, the CDR3 is TGCGCCAGCTCTCCGCCCCTTCCCTCCTTAAGCGGGAGGGCCCACGAGCAGTACTTC. It is translated as CASSPPLPSLSGRAHEQYF.

The V and J genes are TRBV4-3 and TRBJ2-1; TRBD1 matches 9 bases. The CDR3 runs to 14 residues. With 3 bases clipped from V and 8 bases from J, the junction kept 5 bases outside the gene matches. Per germline, CDR1 LGHNA and CDR2 YSLEER. In nucleotides, the CDR3 is TGCGCCAGCAGCCACGGACAGGGGTTCGATGAGCAGTTCTTC. Translated: CASSHGQGFDEQFF.

This clone was seen a few times. The chain uses TRBV25-1 and TRBJ1-1; maybe TRBD1 (5 bases). Germline CDR1 and CDR2: MGHDK and SYGVNS. This CDR3 comprises 13 residues. Trimming stripped 4 bases from V and 5 bases from J, with 11 bases between. CDR3 sequence reads: CASSVGGGTEAFF. Here the CDR3 DNA reads TGTGCCAGCAGTGTCGGCGGGGGGACTGAAGCTTTCTTT.